A selection of T cell receptor beta chains follows, all from one sample in a study of cytomegalovirus exposure and HLA in healthy donors. Generated by immunoSEQ multiplex PCR, the TCRdb table keeps only in-frame clones and is missing some. The sample lists roughly 88,000 clones, less than 70% occurring once. Sequencing was performed on PBMCs. These receptors all stem from a man aged 45-65 years in good health and CMV-seronegative. Both conserved end residues are part of each CDR3. Fields, in order: D gene, clone size, J gene, V gene, CDR3 DNA, CDR3 protein. A D gene is named only where the DNA matches it firmly. A clone size is listed for some rows: how often the clone was seen (once, few, many), or a class if it is expanded.

d_call: NA
clone_size: NA
j_call: TRBJ2-7
v_call: TRBV29-1
cdr3_nt: TGCAGCGTTGCCAGGGACTCCTACGAGCAGTACTTC
cdr3_aa: CSVARDSYEQYF

d_call: NA
clone_size: once
j_call: TRBJ2-2
v_call: TRBV5-1
cdr3_nt: TGCGCCAGCAGCTTGGACAGCAACACCGGGGAGCTGTTTTTT
cdr3_aa: CASSLDSNTGELFF

d_call: NA
clone_size: few
j_call: TRBJ2-7
v_call: TRBV29-1
cdr3_nt: TGCAGCGTTGGAGTGGGCTCCGAGCAGTACTTC
cdr3_aa: CSVGVGSEQYF

d_call: NA
clone_size: NA
j_call: TRBJ1-2
v_call: TRBV6-5
cdr3_nt: TGTGCCAGCAGCAACCAGGGCAATGGGGGCTACACCTTC
cdr3_aa: CASSNQGNGGYTF

d_call: NA
clone_size: NA
j_call: TRBJ1-5
v_call: TRBV21-1
cdr3_nt: TGTGCCAGCAGCAAATACAGGGGCAATCAGCCCCAGCATTTT
cdr3_aa: CASSKYRGNQPQHF

d_call: TRBD1
clone_size: NA
j_call: TRBJ2-1
v_call: TRBV7-8
cdr3_nt: TGTGCCAGCAGCTCGAACCGGGACAGCTCCTACAATGAGCAGTTCTTC
cdr3_aa: CASSSNRDSSYNEQFF

d_call: TRBD2
clone_size: NA
j_call: TRBJ2-7
v_call: TRBV9
cdr3_nt: TGTGCCAGCAGCGCCCAAGCGGGGAACCTCTACGAGCAGTACTTC
cdr3_aa: CASSAQAGNLYEQYF

d_call: TRBD1
clone_size: NA
j_call: TRBJ1-5
v_call: TRBV30
cdr3_nt: TGTGCCTGGTCCGGGACAGGGAATCAGCCCCAGCATTTT
cdr3_aa: CAWSGTGNQPQHF

d_call: TRBD1
clone_size: NA
j_call: TRBJ1-5
v_call: TRBV18
cdr3_nt: TGTGCCAGCTCACCACGAGGACAGGGGCCAAGCAATCAGCCCCAGCATTTT
cdr3_aa: CASSPRGQGPSNQPQHF

d_call: TRBD1
clone_size: NA
j_call: TRBJ2-1
v_call: TRBV4-3
cdr3_nt: TGCGCCAGCAGCCAAGATCCCCAGGGGGTGAACAATGAGCAGTTCTTC
cdr3_aa: CASSQDPQGVNNEQFF

d_call: NA
clone_size: NA
j_call: TRBJ2-3
v_call: TRBV5-1
cdr3_nt: TGCGCCAGCAGCTCGGGAACTATTTCTCACACAGATACGCAGTATTTT
cdr3_aa: CASSSGTISHTDTQYF

d_call: TRBD2
clone_size: once
j_call: TRBJ2-5
v_call: TRBV6-5
cdr3_nt: TGTGCCAGCAGTACCTTTAGCGGGAGATATGAGACCCAGTACTTC
cdr3_aa: CASSTFSGRYETQYF

d_call: NA
clone_size: NA
j_call: TRBJ1-2
v_call: TRBV28
cdr3_nt: TGTGCCAGCAGTTTACTACAGGGTAACGGCTACACCTTC
cdr3_aa: CASSLLQGNGYTF

d_call: TRBD2
clone_size: NA
j_call: TRBJ2-3
v_call: TRBV7-3
cdr3_nt: TGTGCCAGCAGCCCAGGGACTAGCGGTGTGGATACGCAGTATTTT
cdr3_aa: CASSPGTSGVDTQYF

d_call: TRBD2
clone_size: NA
j_call: TRBJ2-1
v_call: TRBV9
cdr3_nt: TGTGCCAGCAGCGTACTGGGACTAGCGGGCGGCAATGAGCAGTTCTTC
cdr3_aa: CASSVLGLAGGNEQFF

d_call: TRBD1
clone_size: NA
j_call: TRBJ2-1
v_call: TRBV11-3
cdr3_nt: TGTGCCAGCAGCTCAAGGACAGGGAAGAATGAGCAGTTCTTC
cdr3_aa: CASSSRTGKNEQFF

d_call: NA
clone_size: few
j_call: TRBJ2-3
v_call: TRBV6-4
cdr3_nt: TGTGCCAGCAGCGCGGACCGAGGGGGTACGCAGTATTTT
cdr3_aa: CASSADRGGTQYF

d_call: NA
clone_size: NA
j_call: TRBJ2-4
v_call: TRBV30
cdr3_nt: TGTGCCTGGAGTGCTCCCCAACTGCTCACCAAAAACATTCAGTACTTC
cdr3_aa: CAWSAPQLLTKNIQYF

d_call: NA
clone_size: NA
j_call: TRBJ2-6
v_call: TRBV5-1
cdr3_nt: TGCGCCAGCAACGATGGTAGCTCTGGGGCCAACGTCCTGACTTTC
cdr3_aa: CASNDGSSGANVLTF

d_call: TRBD1
clone_size: NA
j_call: TRBJ1-2
v_call: TRBV30
cdr3_nt: TGTGCCTGGAGTACACCGACAGGGAACTATGGCTACACCTTC
cdr3_aa: CAWSTPTGNYGYTF

d_call: NA
clone_size: NA
j_call: TRBJ2-7
v_call: TRBV18
cdr3_nt: TGTGCCAGCTCACCACCGTCGCTAGCCCCCTACGAGCAGTACTTC
cdr3_aa: CASSPPSLAPYEQYF

d_call: TRBD2
clone_size: NA
j_call: TRBJ2-1
v_call: TRBV28
cdr3_nt: TGTGCCAGCAGTTTCCCTCAGGGGACTAGCGGGTACAATGAGCAGTTCTTC
cdr3_aa: CASSFPQGTSGYNEQFF

d_call: NA
clone_size: NA
j_call: TRBJ1-2
v_call: TRBV5-4
cdr3_nt: TGTGCCAGCAGCTTCCACAGGGCCCCGTATGGCTACACCTTC
cdr3_aa: CASSFHRAPYGYTF

d_call: TRBD2
clone_size: NA
j_call: TRBJ2-7
v_call: TRBV7-2
cdr3_nt: TGTGCCAGCAGCCCCATGAGGACTAGTTTCTACGAGCAGTACTTC
cdr3_aa: CASSPMRTSFYEQYF

d_call: TRBD1
clone_size: NA
j_call: TRBJ1-5
v_call: TRBV7-2
cdr3_nt: TGTGCCAGCAGCCGACAGGGGAATAGCAATCAGCCCCAGCATTTT
cdr3_aa: CASSRQGNSNQPQHF

d_call: NA
clone_size: NA
j_call: TRBJ1-2
v_call: TRBV5-1
cdr3_nt: TGCGCCAGCAGCTGGGGGCTCCGAGACTTTAACTATGGCTACACCTTC
cdr3_aa: CASSWGLRDFNYGYTF

d_call: NA
clone_size: NA
j_call: TRBJ2-7
v_call: TRBV27
cdr3_nt: TGTGCCAGCAGTTTATCGGCTAGTTTTCTGTCCTACGAGCAGTACTTC
cdr3_aa: CASSLSASFLSYEQYF

d_call: TRBD1
clone_size: NA
j_call: TRBJ2-5
v_call: TRBV18
cdr3_nt: TGTGCCAGCTCACCCACCCCGGGACAGGGGGGTCAAGAGACCCAGTACTTC
cdr3_aa: CASSPTPGQGGQETQYF

d_call: NA
clone_size: few
j_call: TRBJ1-1
v_call: TRBV5-1
cdr3_nt: TGCGCCAGCAGCGCACCGGTCGGGTATGTGAACACTGAAGCTTTCTTT
cdr3_aa: CASSAPVGYVNTEAFF

d_call: NA
clone_size: NA
j_call: TRBJ1-1
v_call: TRBV5-1
cdr3_nt: TGCGCCAGCCGCGGGGACCGGGGTATCGACACTGAAGCTTTCTTT
cdr3_aa: CASRGDRGIDTEAFF

d_call: TRBD2
clone_size: NA
j_call: TRBJ2-1
v_call: TRBV29-1
cdr3_nt: TGCAGCGTTGAGCGTGGCGGGGGGGCCGGTGAGCAGTTCTTC
cdr3_aa: CSVERGGGAGEQFF

d_call: TRBD2
clone_size: NA
j_call: TRBJ2-3
v_call: TRBV4-3
cdr3_nt: TGCGCCAGCAGCCAAGTAAGCGGGGGGCTACCAGATACGCAGTATTTT
cdr3_aa: CASSQVSGGLPDTQYF

d_call: TRBD2
clone_size: NA
j_call: TRBJ2-3
v_call: TRBV25-1
cdr3_nt: TGTGCCAGCAGTGATCCGCGGGGGGAAAGCACAGATACGCAGTATTTT
cdr3_aa: CASSDPRGESTDTQYF

d_call: NA
clone_size: few
j_call: TRBJ1-2
v_call: TRBV25-1
cdr3_nt: TGTGCCAGCAGTTTGTACTGGAACTATGGCTACACCTTC
cdr3_aa: CASSLYWNYGYTF

d_call: NA
clone_size: NA
j_call: TRBJ2-7
v_call: TRBV4-1
cdr3_nt: TGCGCCAGCAGCCAAGATTTCGTCGGGGTAAGGCGCGAGCAGTACTTC
cdr3_aa: CASSQDFVGVRREQYF

d_call: TRBD2
clone_size: NA
j_call: TRBJ2-5
v_call: TRBV25-1
cdr3_nt: TGTGCCAGCTCTAGGGAGGGAGAGACCCAGTACTTC
cdr3_aa: CASSREGETQYF